The TCR beta chain under discussion was sequenced for a study of beta chain features in type 1 diabetes. For this clone: What it binds is not known.

Sequencing targeted expressed TCRB transcripts, as all isolated RNA had been reverse transcribed. The data were produced by immunoSEQ multiplex PCR, yet TCRdb's version contains in-frame clones alone and is incomplete. The sample has 350,000 to 450,000 clones, around 13% seen once; the top ten hold 0.035% to 0.045%. Study observations and caveats: Insertions at VDJ junctions were less frequent in type 1 diabetes patients. These patients also deleted more nucleotides at the same junctions.

One heparinised draw, averaging roughly 0.12 L, was taken per donor. Trimming stripped 4 bases from V and 0 bases from J, with 8 bases between. The length of the CDR3 is 14 residues. Germline V gene sequence: CDR1 MGHDK, CDR2 SYGVNS. Material for sequencing was naive CD4+ T cells from blood. This sequence joins TRBV25-1 and TRBJ2-3; perhaps TRBD2 as D (6 bases). The origin of this receptor is a man aged 25-45 years in good health. Here the CDR3 DNA reads TGTGCCAGCAGTGTCGGACTAAGCACAGATACGCAGTATTTT. Encoded protein: CASSVGLSTDTQYF. Using reference TRBV25-1 and TRBJ2-3 for the parts outside the CDR3, the full variable domain is EADIYQTPRYLVIGTGKKITLECSQTMGHDKMYWYQQDPGMELHLIHYSYGVNSTEKGDLSSESTVSRIRTEHFPLTLESARPSHTSQYLCASSVGLSTDTQYFGPGTRLTVL.